This passage covers 22 T cell receptor beta chains from one sample sequenced in a study of blood T cells in healthy people across ages. Primers used in a second PCR of roughly 6 to 11 cycles were a sample-barcoded 5' primer and a J-beta primer mix. Each CDR3 protein is one row after TCRdb ran MiXCR on the 5' RACE reads. This sample has around 1.5 million distinct CDR3 sequences; 45% to 70% occur once, and the top ten carry more than 6%. The sample consisted of blood. The source is a man between 18 and 35 years old in good health.

This clonotype was seen more than once but under ten times. The gene calls are TRBV10-3 and TRBJ2-6; D gene ambiguous. Germline V gene sequence: CDR1 ENHRY, CDR2 SYGVKD. The CDR3 is 15 amino acids. Trimming removed 4 bases at V and 1 base at J, with 8 bases between. CDR3 amino acids: CAISATASGANVLTF. As DNA, the CDR3 is TGTGCCATCAGTGCGACGGCATCTGGGGCCAACGTCCTGACTTTC.

This clonotype showed up just a few times. The V call is TRBV20-1, the J call TRBJ2-1; 8 positions agree with TRBD1. Germline V gene data show CDR1 as DFQATT and CDR2 as SNEGSKA (reference sequence). The trim removed 6 bases at V and 7 bases at J, leaving 11 bases unmatched. The CDR3 length is 14 residues. CDR3 nucleotide sequence: TGCAGTGCGGACTGGACAGGGCGTCGGAATGAGCAGTTCTTC. This gives the protein CSADWTGRRNEQFF.

This sequence joins TRBV6-5 and TRBJ2-7, with D hard to call. This CDR3 has 14 residues. V was trimmed by 7 bases and J by 1 base, leaving 14 bases between them. The V gene's germline CDR1 is MNHEY and CDR2 SVGAGI. CDR3 bases: TGTGCCAGCAAGACGCATTGGGGATCCTACGAGCAGTACTTC. Translating gives CASKTHWGSYEQYF.

The chain employs TRBV6-1 and TRBJ1-2; D may be TRBD1 (5 bases). The germline V gene has CDR1 MNHNS and CDR2 SASEGT. The CDR3 covers 14 residues. Trimming took 0 bases from V and 6 from J, leaving 11 bases between them. The CDR3 region has the DNA TGTGCCAGCAGTGAAGCGCAGGGTCTGGATGGCTACACCTTC. This sequence encodes CASSEAQGLDGYTF.

This clonotype has ten or more counts. The CDR3 nucleotides are TGTGCCAGCCAAAACACAGATACGCAGTATTTT. Translation: CASQNTDTQYF. The J gene is TRBJ2-3, the V gene TRBV12-3 or TRBV12-4; D unresolved. With 8 bases removed from V and 2 bases from J, the gap between germline ends came to 5 bases. The CDR3 contains 11 residues.

CDR3 loop: CASSPTGEIQYF. The CDR3 nucleotides are TGTGCCAGCAGCCCGACAGGTGAAATTCAGTACTTC. V gene TRBV3-1 combines with J gene TRBJ2-4; TRBD1 is a possible D gene (6 bases). Germline loops: CDR1 LGHDT, CDR2 YNNKEL (reference sequence). The CDR3 has 12 residues. The V end was cut by 4 bases, the J end by 10 bases, with 11 bases between.

The gene calls are TRBV28 and TRBJ2-7; 7 bases fit TRBD1. The V gene's germline CDR1 is MDHEN and CDR2 SYDVKM. The CDR3 is 15 residues long. V dropped 7 bases and J dropped 3; count of bases not matched to a gene: 12. The chain's CDR3 is CASTIPQGRYYEQYF. The CDR3 DNA is TGTGCCAGCACTATTCCACAGGGGCGTTACTACGAGCAGTACTTC.

Concerning this clonotype itself: One junction end does not reproduce the germline sequence, and a read error may be involved. The genes are TRBV7-2 and TRBJ2-6, with 11 nucleotides matching TRBD1. CDR1 is SGHTA, CDR2 FQGNSA, per germline. This CDR3 region has 18 residues. Here the CDR3 DNA reads TGTGCCAGCATCTTATCCGGGACAGGGGGTTCTGGGGCCAACGTCCTGACTTTC. Its translation is CASILSGTGGSGANVLTF.

The J gene is TRBJ2-5, the V gene TRBV4-1; tentatively, D is TRBD1 or TRBD2 (5 bases each). Trimming removed 9 bases from V and 2 bases from J, with 19 bases in between. The CDR3 is 15 amino acids. Looked up from germline, CDR1 is MGHRA and CDR2 is YSYEKL. In DNA, the CDR3 is TGCGCCAGTACCCAAAATCCGGGACCACAAGAGACCCAGTACTTC. The encoded protein is CASTQNPGPQETQYF.

The rearrangement links TRBV30 to TRBJ1-1; 10 bases fit TRBD1. V lost 5 bases and J lost 8; bases outside the gene matches: 2. The CDR3 has 11 amino acids. Germline V gene data show CDR1 as GTSNPN and CDR2 as SVGIG (reference sequence). DNA of the CDR3: TGTGCCTGGGGGGACAGGGGAGAAGCTTTCTTT. Encoded protein: CAWGDRGEAFF. Looking up the rest from reference TRBV30 and TRBJ1-1 gives the full variable domain: SQTIHQWPATLVQPVGSPLSLECTVEGTSNPNLYWYRQAAGRGLQLLFYSVGIGQISSEVPQNLSASRPQDRQFILSSKKLLLSDSGFYLCAWGDRGEAFFGQGTRLTVV.

This chain connects TRBV25-1 to TRBJ2-5; D is perhaps TRBD2 (6 bases). The J call is in doubt because the DNA end fits TRBJ2-7 better. Germline-derived CDR1 and CDR2 are MGHDK and SYGVNS. The CDR3 extends over 15 amino acids. The CDR3 region has the DNA TGTGCCAGCAGTGCCCCATGGGATAGCGGCTACGAGCAGTACTTC. Its translation: CASSAPWDSGYEQYF.

The chain combines TRBV4-3 with TRBJ2-1; 9 bases line up with TRBD2. Germline-derived CDR1 and CDR2 are LGHNA and YSLEER. Losses at the gene ends were 1 base for V and 0 bases for J; bases not matched to a gene: 4. The CDR3 is made up of 17 amino acids. CDR3 nucleotide sequence: TGCGCCAGCAGCCAAGCAGCTAGCGGGGACTCCTACAATGAGCAGTTCTTC. This codes for CASSQAASGDSYNEQFF.

This clonotype was found a few times. This chain uses TRBV9 with TRBJ2-1; D unclear. The CDR3 runs to 14 residues. The V gene lost 5 bases and the J gene lost 4 bases, with 13 bases spanning the gap. Germline V lookup: CDR1 SGDLS, CDR2 YYNGEE. The CDR3 is CASSVGTSYNEQFF. The CDR3 nucleotides read TGTGCCAGCAGTGTGGGCACGAGTTACAATGAGCAGTTCTTC.

The chain has TRBV27 and TRBJ2-1; 7 bases map to TRBD1. V was pared by 2 bases and J by 9 bases, with 16 bases of the junction left unmatched. CDR1 is MNHEY and CDR2 is SMNVEV in the germline V gene (reference sequence). The CDR3 has 17 amino acids. CDR3 residues: CASSLPIGTARNSEQFF. In DNA, the CDR3 is TGTGCCAGCAGTTTACCGATCGGGACAGCTAGGAATTCTGAGCAGTTCTTC.

Concerning this clonotype: A single base separates this from a much larger clone, so it may be a read error. The rearrangement joins TRBV12-3 or TRBV12-4 to TRBJ2-5; 8 nucleotides agree with TRBD1. The J call could be wrong; TRBJ2-7 is a better fit for the DNA end. The CDR3 totals 14 residues. The CDR3 coding sequence is TGTGCCAGCAGTCACCGGGACAGGCTTTACGAGCAGTACTTC. Protein product: CASSHRDRLYEQYF.

This chain connects TRBV5-1 to TRBJ2-5; possible D gene TRBD1, 6 bases. This CDR3 comprises 18 residues. CDR1 is SGHRS, CDR2 YFSETQ, per germline. V was pared by 0 bases and J by 1 base, with 19 bases between. The CDR3 loop is CASSLDQGLPTFQETQYF. The CDR3 coding sequence is TGCGCCAGCAGCTTGGATCAGGGGTTGCCAACCTTCCAAGAGACCCAGTACTTC.

The chain is built from TRBV7-2 and TRBJ1-1; 8 nucleotides agree with TRBD1. Germline CDR1 and CDR2: SGHTA and FQGNSA. Unmatched junction bases numbered 6, after V lost 5 bases and J lost 4 bases. The CDR3 length is 14 residues. CDR3 loop: CASSLPQGVTEAFF. In nucleotides, the CDR3 is TGTGCCAGCAGCCTTCCACAGGGGGTCACTGAAGCTTTCTTT.

The J gene is TRBJ2-3, the V gene TRBV7-2; TRBD2 agrees at 12 bases. The CDR3 totals 16 residues. The V and J ends lost 1 base and 4 bases, in that order; junction bases with no gene match: 3. Germline V gene lookup returns CDR1 SGHTA and CDR2 FQGNSA. The CDR3 reads CASSLVLAGGPDTQYF. Written as DNA, the CDR3 is TGTGCCAGCAGCTTAGTCCTAGCGGGGGGGCCAGATACGCAGTATTTT.

This rearrangement joins TRBV7-2 to TRBJ2-7; D ambiguous. The germline gives CDR1 SGHTA, CDR2 FQGNSA. The CDR3 has 15 amino acids. Trimming removed 3 bases from V and 0 bases from J, with 12 bases in between. The CDR3 DNA reads TGTGCCAGCAGCTTTTACAAAGAGGTCTCCTACGAGCAGTACTTC. This gives the protein CASSFYKEVSYEQYF. Based on the CDR3 plus reference TRBV7-2 and TRBJ2-7, the full variable domain is GAGVSQSPSNKVTEKGKDVELRCDPISGHTALYWYRQSLGQGLEFLIYFQGNSAPDKSGLPSDRFSAERTGGSVSTLTIQRTQQEDSAVYLCASSFYKEVSYEQYFGPGTRLTVT.

V gene TRBV4-1 combines with J gene TRBJ1-5, with unresolved D. Germline V gene data show CDR1 as MGHRA and CDR2 as YSYEKL. The CDR3 has 14 residues. V was trimmed by 0 bases and J by 5 bases, leaving 8 bases between them. The CDR3 bases are TGCGCCAGCAGCCAAGAAATACCCCATCAGCCCCAGCATTTT. Translating gives CASSQEIPHQPQHF.

The chain is built from TRBV27 and TRBJ1-2; 7 bases are a match to TRBD1. The CDR3 sequence is 14 residues long. The V gene's germline CDR1 is MNHEY and CDR2 SMNVEV (reference sequence). V gave up 7 bases and J gave up 0 bases; unmatched junction bases: 5. DNA of the CDR3: TGTGCCAGCAAGGGGGCAGGGCCTAACTATGGCTACACCTTC. It yields the protein CASKGAGPNYGYTF.

This clonotype was detected a few times. The rearrangement links TRBV27 to TRBJ1-5, with D perhaps TRBD1 (5 bases). V dropped 5 bases and J dropped 0 bases, with 8 bases sitting between them. Germline CDR1 MNHEY, CDR2 SMNVEV (reference sequence). The CDR3 runs 14 residues. The CDR3 nucleotides are TGTGCCAGCAGTGCAGGGCATAGCAATCAGCCCCAGCATTTT. Encoded protein: CASSAGHSNQPQHF.